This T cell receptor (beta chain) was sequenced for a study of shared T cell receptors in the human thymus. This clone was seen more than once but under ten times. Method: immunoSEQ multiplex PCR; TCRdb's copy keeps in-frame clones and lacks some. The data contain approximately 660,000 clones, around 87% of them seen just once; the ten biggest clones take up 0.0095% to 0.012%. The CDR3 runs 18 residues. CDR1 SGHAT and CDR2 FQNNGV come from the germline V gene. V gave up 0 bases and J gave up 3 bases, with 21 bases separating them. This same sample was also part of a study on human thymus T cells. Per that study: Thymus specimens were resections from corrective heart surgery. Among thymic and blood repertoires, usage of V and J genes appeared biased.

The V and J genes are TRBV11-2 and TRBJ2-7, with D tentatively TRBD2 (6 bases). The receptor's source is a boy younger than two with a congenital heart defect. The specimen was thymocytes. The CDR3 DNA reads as TGTGCCAGCAGCTTAGAGGGAGGAGACCCCCCCCCAGGCTACGAGCAGTACTTC. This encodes CASSLEGGDPPPGYEQYF.